The source of this TCR beta chain is a study of spatial heterogeneity in lung cancer. Of note for this clonotype: The junction and the germline gene differ at one end; a read error may be behind it.

The CDR3 is 13 amino acids. In germline, CDR1 is GTSNPN, CDR2 SVGIG (reference sequence). As to time point: blood at routine non-recurrence follow-up after resection. Unique molecular identifiers, one per molecule, were present on every TCR cDNA molecule. TCRdb re-called the 5' RACE reads with MiXCR, one entry per CDR3 protein. The data hold fewer than 45,000 distinct CDR3 sequences, with roughly a tenth observed a single time. The material sequenced was PBMCs, taken at follow-up. The V gene is TRBV30, the J gene TRBJ1-4; TRBD1 matches at 7 bases. The sequence came from a female donor with early-stage non-small cell lung cancer. The CDR3 sequence: CARSVQGHEKLFF. For the CDR3, the DNA is TGTGCCAGGAGTGTACAGGGGCACGAAAAACTGTTTTTT.